Sequencing of this TCR beta chain was carried out in a study of technical replicates of blood from a handful of donors. V shed 4 bases and J shed 10 bases, with 18 bases lying between them. The germline gives CDR1 SGHDN, CDR2 FVKESK. The CDR3 covers 14 residues. Clones were sequenced by immunoSEQ multiplex PCR, and TCRdb holds only the in-frame ones, with some missing. The sample contains roughly 60,000 clones, less than 90% of which appear only once. This clonotype was obtained from a human donor in good health. Some clones in this sample may be carry-over from other donors' samples. This chain uses TRBV14 with TRBJ2-3; maybe TRBD1 (5 bases). Sequenced sample: PBMCs. The CDR3 DNA follows: TGTGCCAGCAGCCCCCCGGGTCGTGACAGTGCGCAGTATTTT. Translated: CASSPPGRDSAQYF.